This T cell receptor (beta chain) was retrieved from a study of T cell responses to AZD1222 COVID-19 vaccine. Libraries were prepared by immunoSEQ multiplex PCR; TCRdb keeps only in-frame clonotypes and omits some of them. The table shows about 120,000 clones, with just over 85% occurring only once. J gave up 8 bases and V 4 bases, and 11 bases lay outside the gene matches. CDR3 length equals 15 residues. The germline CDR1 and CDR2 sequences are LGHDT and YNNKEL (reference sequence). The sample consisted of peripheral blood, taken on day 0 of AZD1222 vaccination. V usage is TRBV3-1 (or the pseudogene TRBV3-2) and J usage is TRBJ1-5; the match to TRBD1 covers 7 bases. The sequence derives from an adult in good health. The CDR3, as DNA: TGTGCCAGCAGCCTAAAGGGGGCCTGGAGCGAGCCCCAGCATTTT. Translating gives CASSLKGAWSEPQHF.